These 21 T cell receptor beta chains share one sample of origin, sequenced in a study of cytomegalovirus exposure and HLA in healthy donors. The PCR ran on 60 Vbeta and 13 Jbeta primers. Profiling relied on immunoSEQ multiplex PCR, and the TCRdb table lists in-frame clones only, not all of them. The data show approximately 160,000 clones, over 75% seen once. Source material: PBMCs. The receptors shown here come from a man aged 25-40 years in good health and CMV-seropositive.

This chain links TRBV5-1 with TRBJ1-6; D is possibly TRBD1 (5 bases). The CDR3 covers 15 residues. V lost 6 bases, J lost 4 bases, and 14 bases lay in between. Germline assignment: CDR1 SGHRS and CDR2 YFSETQ. The DNA of the CDR3 is TGCGCCAGCAAAAAAGGGGCCGATTATAATTCACCCCTCCACTTT. The encoded protein is CASKKGADYNSPLHF.

The chain couples TRBV6-5 to TRBJ2-7, with D unclear. In germline, CDR1 is MNHEY, CDR2 SVGAGI. There are 15 residues in the CDR3. The V and J ends lost 0 bases and 2 bases respectively, with 11 bases between them. The CDR3 DNA reads TGTGCCAGCAGTTACTCGTCAGGCCATCCCTACGAGCAGTACTTC. Residues: CASSYSSGHPYEQYF.

The rearrangement joins TRBV13 to TRBJ1-5; no clear D. V was trimmed by 0 bases and J by 5 bases, leaving 8 bases between them. The CDR3 has 14 amino acids. Per germline, CDR1 PRHDT and CDR2 FYEKMQ (reference sequence). CDR3 nucleotide sequence: TGTGCCAGCAGCTTAGGCACGGTAGATCAGCCCCAGCATTTT. The encoded protein is CASSLGTVDQPQHF. Full variable domain (outside the CDR3, taken from reference TRBV13 and TRBJ1-5): AAGVIQSPRHLIKEKRETATLKCYPIPRHDTVYWYQQGPGQDPQFLISFYEKMQSDKGSIPDRFSAQQFSDYHSELNMSSLELGDSALYFCASSLGTVDQPQHFGDGTRLSIL.

The chain uses TRBV5-4 and TRBJ1-1; D is unresolved. The CDR3 spans 12 residues. Deletions cut 4 bases from V and 1 base from J, with 5 bases between. Germline lookup yields CDR1 SGHNT and CDR2 YYREEE (reference sequence). In DNA form, the CDR3 reads TGTGCCAGCAGCGTCGGGAACACTGAAGCTTTCTTT. Translating it yields CASSVGNTEAFF. The full variable domain, completed using reference TRBV5-4 and TRBJ1-1, is ETGVTQSPTHLIKTRGQQVTLRCSSQSGHNTVSWYQQALGQGPQFIFQYYREEENGRGNFPPRFSGLQFPNYSSELNVNALELDDSALYLCASSVGNTEAFFGQGTRLTVV.

The chain combines TRBV29-1 with TRBJ2-7, with 9 bases matching TRBD1. Germline V lookup: CDR1 SQVTM, CDR2 ANQGSEA. J was trimmed by 3 bases and V by 6 bases; bases with no gene match: 9. The CDR3 loop spans 14 amino acids. The CDR3 DNA follows: TGCAGCGTCGGGCGGGGGACAGGGATCTACGAGCAGTACTTC. This codes for CSVGRGTGIYEQYF.

This chain joins TRBV23-1 and TRBJ1-2; TRBD1 might be the D (6 bases). TRBV23-1 is an ORF, and what it does is uncertain. Trimming shortened V by 3 bases and J by 0 bases, and 11 bases separated the two germline ends. CDR3 length: 15 residues. CDR3 loop: CASSHGQIANYGYTF. Written as DNA, the CDR3 is TGCGCCAGCAGTCATGGACAGATTGCTAACTATGGCTACACCTTC.

The rearrangement uses TRBV6-4 and TRBJ1-1, with D tentatively TRBD1 (6 bases). Trimming removed 5 bases from V and 6 bases from J, with 16 bases in between. The CDR3 contains 14 residues. Germline V gene lookup returns CDR1 MRHNA and CDR2 SNTAGT. The CDR3 here is CASSPQPGTSEAFF. The CDR3 DNA is TGTGCCAGCAGTCCACAACCCGGGACATCTGAAGCTTTCTTT.

The CDR3 here is CASSDQRLSSYNEQFF. CDR3 bases: TGTGCCAGCAGTGACCAACGCCTCAGCTCCTACAATGAGCAGTTCTTC. The chain is built from TRBV25-1 and TRBJ2-1; no clear D. From germline, CDR1 is MGHDK and CDR2 SYGVNS. This CDR3 contains 16 residues. V gave up 3 bases and J gave up 0 bases, with 12 bases separating them.

The chain is built from TRBV7-2 and TRBJ1-2, with D hard to call. V shed 5 bases and J shed 4 bases, with 14 bases lying between them. Germline assignment: CDR1 SGHTA and CDR2 FQGNSA. This CDR3 comprises 14 residues. CDR3 sequence (DNA): TGTGCCAGCAGCCCTGGAGGTACCACCTATGGCTACACCTTC. Its protein product is CASSPGGTTYGYTF.

V and J are TRBV5-1 and TRBJ2-7; a weak D match, TRBD2 (5 bases). Per the germline V gene, CDR1 is SGHRS and CDR2 is YFSETQ. The V and J ends lost 6 bases and 1 base respectively, with 11 bases between them. The CDR3 spans 13 residues. The CDR3 region has the DNA TGCGCCAGCACCCCTAGCCGATCCTACGAGCAGTACTTC. Translation gives CASTPSRSYEQYF.

The V call is TRBV19, the J call TRBJ1-5; possibly TRBD1 for D (6 bases). The CDR3 length is 16 residues. Trimming cost V 10 bases and J 0 bases, with 19 bases left between them. Looked up from germline, CDR1 is LNHDA and CDR2 is SQIVND (reference sequence). The CDR3 protein is CATTRGSLNSNQPQHF. The CDR3, as DNA: TGTGCCACCACAAGGGGGTCCCTCAATAGCAATCAGCCCCAGCATTTT.

This chain links TRBV5-1 with TRBJ2-3, with D maybe TRBD1 (8 bases). The CDR3 is made up of 13 amino acids. Trimming cost V 4 bases and J 8 bases, with 14 bases left between them. Germline-derived CDR1 and CDR2 are SGHRS and YFSETQ. The CDR3 nucleotides read TGCGCCAGCAGCGCACAGGGGGGGGTTACGCAGTATTTT. Translation gives CASSAQGGVTQYF.

The rearrangement uses TRBV18 and TRBJ2-1, with TRBD2 matching 15 bases. CDR3 length: 16 amino acids. With 4 bases clipped from V and 8 bases from J, the junction kept 6 bases outside the gene matches. Germline CDR1 KGHSH, CDR2 LQKENI. The CDR3 sequence: CASSRQGLAGGDEQFF. In DNA, the CDR3 is TGTGCCAGCTCACGACAAGGACTAGCGGGAGGGGATGAGCAGTTCTTC. The full variable domain, its missing parts supplied by reference TRBV18 and TRBJ2-1, is NAGVMQNPRHLVRRRGQEARLRCSPMKGHSHVYWYRQLPEEGLKFMVYLQKENIIDESGMPKERFSAEFPKEGPSILRIQQVVRGDSAAYFCASSRQGLAGGDEQFFGPGTRLTVL.

The gene calls are TRBV18 and TRBJ1-5; possible D gene TRBD1, 5 bases. V was trimmed by 0 bases and J by 3 bases, leaving 9 bases between them. The CDR3 has 15 amino acids. CDR1 and CDR2 from the germline V gene are KGHSH and LQKENI. CDR3 in amino acids: CASSPPGDLNQPQHF. The DNA for the CDR3 is TGTGCCAGCTCACCACCAGGGGATCTCAATCAGCCCCAGCATTTT.

The V call is TRBV18, the J call TRBJ2-2, with D possibly being TRBD2 (5 bases). CDR1 is KGHSH and CDR2 is LQKENI in the germline V gene. The CDR3 sequence is 16 residues long. V shed 6 bases and J shed 1 base, with 15 bases lying between them. The CDR3 here is CASSAHGVENTGELFF. CDR3 sequence (DNA): TGTGCCAGCTCCGCCCACGGGGTTGAGAACACCGGGGAGCTGTTTTTT. The entire variable domain, with the rest obtained from reference TRBV18 and TRBJ2-2, is as follows: NAGVMQNPRHLVRRRGQEARLRCSPMKGHSHVYWYRQLPEEGLKFMVYLQKENIIDESGMPKERFSAEFPKEGPSILRIQQVVRGDSAAYFCASSAHGVENTGELFFGEGSRLTVL.

This clone was counted a single time. This chain uses TRBV29-1 with TRBJ1-3, with 7 positions matching TRBD1. CDR1 SQVTM and CDR2 ANQGSEA come from the germline V gene. The ends lost 6 bases at V and 2 bases at J; junction bases unmatched: 7. The CDR3 length is 14 residues. CDR3 coding DNA: TGCAGCGTGGATCCCACAGGGGCTGGAAACACCATATATTTT. Protein: CSVDPTGAGNTIYF. Full variable domain (remainder filled in from reference TRBV29-1 and TRBJ1-3): SAVISQKPSRDICQRGTSLTIQCQVDSQVTMMFWYRQQPGQSLTLIATANQGSEATYESGFVIDKFPISRPNLTFSTLTVSNMSPEDSSIYLCSVDPTGAGNTIYFGEGSWLTVV.

This chain links TRBV5-5 with TRBJ1-5; 9 bases map to TRBD1. Germline V gene data show CDR1 as SGHKS and CDR2 as YYEKEE (reference sequence). This CDR3 is 14 amino acids long. V was clipped by 3 bases and J by 4 bases; unmatched bases: 2. This CDR3 reads CASSSGTGNQPQHF. The DNA for the CDR3 is TGTGCCAGCAGCTCCGGGACAGGGAATCAGCCCCAGCATTTT.

V usage is TRBV4-3 and J usage is TRBJ1-2, with 9 positions matching TRBD1. With 2 bases clipped from V and 7 bases from J, the junction kept 11 bases outside the gene matches. The CDR3 is 16 amino acids. Per the germline V gene, CDR1 is LGHNA and CDR2 is YSLEER. The CDR3 protein is CASSQQQGARLLGYTF. For the CDR3, the DNA is TGCGCCAGCAGCCAACAACAGGGGGCACGTCTACTTGGCTACACCTTC.

The V call is TRBV28, the J call TRBJ1-5, with 7 bases aligning to TRBD1. The CDR3 runs 19 residues. Germline V lookup: CDR1 MDHEN, CDR2 SYDVKM. Losses at the gene ends were 2 bases for V and 0 bases for J; bases not matched to a gene: 13. CDR3 bases: TGTGCCAGCAGTTTAATGCCCGGGACAGAATCAAATAGCAATCAGCCCCAGCATTTT. It codes for CASSLMPGTESNSNQPQHF.

In its sample, this clone was seen once. The V and J genes are TRBV6-5 and TRBJ2-5; the D gene is possibly TRBD1 (6 bases). The CDR3 has 12 amino acids. With 6 bases removed from V and 5 bases from J, the gap between germline ends came to 10 bases. Germline CDR1 MNHEY, CDR2 SVGAGI. The CDR3, as DNA: TGTGCCAGCAGCAGGGGCCGGGAGACCCAGTACTTC. This gives the protein CASSRGRETQYF.

On this clone: In the same sample, other DNA sequences code for this CDR3. The chain combines TRBV30 with TRBJ2-1; 13 bases map to TRBD2. The germline V gene has CDR1 GTSNPN and CDR2 SVGIG (reference sequence). J gave up 6 bases and V 0 bases, and 2 bases lay outside the gene matches. CDR3 size: 15 residues. For the CDR3, the DNA is TGTGCCTGGAGTGTACTAGCGGGGGGGCCCAATGAGCAGTTCTTC. Protein: CAWSVLAGGPNEQFF.